The 13 T cell receptor beta chains below were found in one sample sequenced in a study of blood T cell repertoires in COVID-19. Assay used: immunoSEQ multiplex PCR; TCRdb lists only in-frame clones, some missing. This sample carries approximately 210,000 clones, about 89% of them seen once, and the ten largest clones take 4% to 5.5%. Specimen: peripheral blood. The receptors stem from a woman in her forties with acute or convalescent COVID-19.

This chain joins TRBV27 and TRBJ1-1; D gene ambiguous. Trimming took off 5 bases at V and 2 bases at J, with 12 bases between the two ends. Looked up from germline, CDR1 is MNHEY and CDR2 is SMNVEV (reference sequence). This CDR3 has 14 residues. CDR3 protein: CASSSQEFNTEAFF. The CDR3 nucleotides are TGTGCCAGCAGTAGTCAGGAATTTAACACTGAAGCTTTCTTT.

This clone was counted once. This chain links TRBV24-1 with TRBJ1-5, with unresolved D. There are 14 residues in the CDR3. Trimming removed 3 bases at V and 0 bases at J, with 5 bases between. Germline-derived CDR1 and CDR2 are KGHDR and SFDVKD. In DNA, the CDR3 is TGTGCCACCAGTGATGGCCATAGCAATCAGCCCCAGCATTTT. It encodes CATSDGHSNQPQHF.

V is TRBV19 and J is TRBJ1-5; D possibly corresponds to TRBD1 (6 bases). This CDR3 is built from 16 residues. Germline lookup yields CDR1 LNHDA and CDR2 SQIVND (reference sequence). Trimming removed 4 bases from V and 0 bases from J, with 13 bases in between. The CDR3 DNA sequence: TGTGCCAGTAGTAGCCGGACAGTCCTTAGCAATCAGCCCCAGCATTTT. It codes for CASSSRTVLSNQPQHF.

The chain joins TRBV7-3 to TRBJ2-2; perhaps TRBD1 as D (6 bases). Trimming pared 4 bases from V and 6 bases from J, leaving 21 bases between. The CDR3 contains 17 residues. Looked up from germline, CDR1 is SGHTA and CDR2 is FQGTGA. The CDR3 nucleotides are TGTGCCAGCAGCTCATCCGGGACAACGGTAGCCGCCGGGGAGCTGTTTTTT. Amino acids: CASSSSGTTVAAGELFF.

The gene calls are TRBV21-1 and TRBJ1-2. TRBV21-1 is listed as a pseudogene. The CDR3 spans 15 residues. CDR3: CASSIPQTGDGGYTF. DNA for the CDR3: TGTGCCAGCAGCATCCCCCAGACGGGAGACGGCGGCTACACCTTC.

J is TRBJ2-3 and V is TRBV5-6, with 7 bases that match TRBD2. The CDR3 is 17 amino acids. The trim removed 2 bases at V and 4 bases at J, leaving 13 bases unmatched. Germline loops: CDR1 SGHDT, CDR2 YYEEEE. The CDR3, as DNA: TGTGCCAGCAGCTTCATGGGCAAGCGGGGTGGAGCAGATACGCAGTATTTT. Amino acids: CASSFMGKRGGADTQYF. The full variable domain, with the rest looked up from reference TRBV5-6 and TRBJ2-3, is DAGVTQSPTHLIKTRGQQVTLRCSPKSGHDTVSWYQQALGQGPQFIFQYYEEEERQRGNFPDRFSGHQFPNYSSELNVNALLLGDSALYLCASSFMGKRGGADTQYFGPGTRLTVL.

The rearrangement joins TRBV24-1 to TRBJ2-1; 9 bases line up with TRBD1. This CDR3 has 16 residues. V was pared by 4 bases and J by 4 bases, with 7 bases of the junction left unmatched. Germline V CDR1 and CDR2: KGHDR, SFDVKD. The CDR3 nucleotides read TGTGCCACCAGTGAGCTTGACAGGGGGGGATACAATGAGCAGTTCTTC. Its protein product is CATSELDRGGYNEQFF.

The chain joins TRBV10-2 to TRBJ1-2, with D tentatively TRBD1 (5 bases). The V and J ends lost 4 bases and 6 bases respectively, with 12 bases between them. Germline V gene lookup returns CDR1 WSHSY and CDR2 SAAADI. This CDR3 comprises 13 residues. The CDR3 coding sequence is TGCGCCAGCAGTGGTAGAGGAGGGGATGGCTACACCTTC. Protein: CASSGRGGDGYTF.

The genes are TRBV24-1 and TRBJ1-6; D is perhaps TRBD1 (6 bases). The CDR3 spans 15 residues. V lost 1 base and J lost 10, with 13 bases in between. Germline CDR1 and CDR2: KGHDR and SFDVKD. The CDR3 protein is CATSDLGGRESPLHF. The CDR3, as DNA: TGTGCCACCAGTGATTTAGGGGGAAGAGAATCACCCCTCCACTTT.

The CDR3 spells CASSLAVAGGGETQYF. For the CDR3, the DNA is TGTGCCAGCAGCTTGGCCGTAGCGGGGGGAGGAGAGACCCAGTACTTC. The chain couples TRBV5-6 to TRBJ2-5, with 10 bases that match TRBD2. Germline CDR1 and CDR2: SGHDT and YYEEEE. Unmatched junction bases numbered 6, after V lost 0 bases and J lost 4 bases. The CDR3 runs 16 residues.

The V and J genes are TRBV9 and TRBJ2-2, with 8 bases identical to TRBD1. CDR3 length equals 18 residues. With 1 base clipped from V and 2 bases from J, the junction kept 10 bases outside the gene matches. CDR1 SGDLS and CDR2 YYNGEE come from the germline V gene. The CDR3 coding sequence is TGTGCCAGCAGCGTATCCACGACAGGGGCGCCCAACACCGGGGAGCTGTTTTTT. It is translated as CASSVSTTGAPNTGELFF. The entire variable domain, with the rest obtained from reference TRBV9 and TRBJ2-2, is as follows: DSGVTQTPKHLITATGQRVTLRCSPRSGDLSVYWYQQSLDQGLQFLIQYYNGEERAKGNILERFSAQQFPDLHSELNLSSLELGDSALYFCASSVSTTGAPNTGELFFGEGSRLTVL.

The CDR3 region has the DNA TGTGCTAGTGGTTTGGTACTAGCGGGGGGGTCGGATACGCAGTATTTT. Protein: CASGLVLAGGSDTQYF. The rearrangement joins TRBV12-5 to TRBJ2-3; 13 bases are shared with TRBD2. Trimming removed 0 bases from V and 6 bases from J; junction bases left unmatched: 3. CDR1 LGHNT and CDR2 FRNRAP come from the germline V gene. The CDR3 is made up of 16 amino acids.

This chain connects TRBV19 to TRBJ1-5; D is possibly TRBD1 (6 bases). Trimming removed 11 bases at V and 5 bases at J, with 16 bases between. The CDR3 contains 13 residues. Germline loops: CDR1 LNHDA, CDR2 SQIVND (reference sequence). CDR3 sequence (DNA): TGTGCCGACGGGGAGGGGGTGGATCAGCCCCAGCATTTT. It is translated as CADGEGVDQPQHF.